This entry lists 25 T cell receptor beta chains sequenced from one sample in a study of blood T cell repertoires in COVID-19. Clones were sequenced by immunoSEQ multiplex PCR, and TCRdb holds only the in-frame ones, with some missing. The table includes about 260,000 clones, roughly 84% detected once. The sequencing input was peripheral blood. The receptors originated from a woman between 40 and 50 years old who had recovered from COVID-19.

This sequence joins TRBV5-4 and TRBJ2-2; D may be TRBD1 (6 bases). Germline assignment: CDR1 SGHNT and CDR2 YYREEE (reference sequence). V lost 0 bases and J 6 bases, leaving 9 bases between the germline ends. CDR3 length: 14 residues. The CDR3 spells CASSLAKGAGELFF. The CDR3 region has the DNA TGTGCCAGCAGCTTGGCCAAGGGGGCCGGGGAGCTGTTTTTT.

V usage is TRBV28 and J usage is TRBJ1-6; 7 nucleotides match TRBD1. V lost 5 bases, J lost 6 bases, and 7 bases stayed unmatched. The CDR3 is made up of 15 amino acids. CDR1 is MDHEN, CDR2 SYDVKM, per germline. This CDR3 reads CASSVQTGFNSPLHF. The CDR3 DNA sequence: TGTGCCAGCAGTGTCCAGACAGGGTTTAATTCACCCCTCCACTTT.

The table lists this clone with a count of one. The V and J genes are TRBV5-6 and TRBJ1-1; 7 bases match TRBD1. Germline assignment: CDR1 SGHDT and CDR2 YYEEEE. The CDR3 is made up of 12 amino acids. J was trimmed by 7 bases and V by 2 bases; bases with no gene match: 2. The CDR3 is CASSFRTGEAFF. CDR3 DNA: TGTGCCAGCAGCTTCCGGACAGGTGAAGCTTTCTTT.

This clone showed up just a few times. The rearrangement uses TRBV27 and TRBJ1-1, with a weak D call TRBD1 (5 bases). Germline CDR1 reads MNHEY; CDR2 reads SMNVEV (reference sequence). The ends were cut back, 7 bases at V and 8 bases at J, with 11 bases in the middle. The CDR3 is made up of 11 amino acids. CDR3 DNA sequence: TGTGCCAGCAAATGGGGCAGGGAAGCTTTCTTT. The encoded protein is CASKWGREAFF.

This chain uses TRBV7-2 with TRBJ2-1; D gene uncertain. CDR3 length: 12 residues. Germline V CDR1 and CDR2: SGHTA, FQGNSA. V was trimmed by 5 bases and J by 9 bases, leaving 11 bases between them. The CDR3 loop is CASSPRVIEQFF. The CDR3 DNA follows: TGTGCCAGCAGCCCCCGAGTAATTGAGCAGTTCTTC.

The chain links TRBV27 to TRBJ2-1; 10 bases fit TRBD2. This CDR3 has 16 residues. V lost 0 bases, J lost 9 bases, and 8 bases stayed unmatched. Germline CDR1 MNHEY, CDR2 SMNVEV (reference sequence). The CDR3 DNA is TGTGCCAGCAGTTTATCAGGTAGCGGGGGGTCTAGTGAGCAGTTCTTC. Translation gives CASSLSGSGGSSEQFF.

The V gene is TRBV4-1, the J gene TRBJ2-2; maybe TRBD2 (5 bases). Between the trimmed V and J ends, which lost 2 bases and 5 bases, there was a span of 12 bases. The CDR3 covers 15 residues. The germline V gene encodes CDR1 MGHRA and CDR2 YSYEKL. The CDR3 loop reads CASSQPSLGTGELFF. The DNA of the CDR3 is TGCGCCAGCAGCCAACCTTCACTAGGGACCGGGGAGCTGTTTTTT.

The V and J genes are TRBV5-1 and TRBJ2-2, with a possible D match to TRBD2 (6 bases). The ends were cut back, 3 bases at V and 0 bases at J, with 9 bases in the middle. Germline V CDR1 and CDR2: SGHRS, YFSETQ. This CDR3 region has 15 residues. CDR3 sequence: CASSWDFPNTGELFF. DNA for the CDR3: TGCGCCAGCAGCTGGGACTTCCCGAACACCGGGGAGCTGTTTTTT.

V is TRBV9 and J is TRBJ2-7; 8 bases agree with TRBD2. After removal of 0 bases from V and 0 bases from J, the junction contained 2 bases not matched to a gene. The CDR3 loop spans 15 amino acids. In germline, CDR1 is SGDLS, CDR2 YYNGEE. CDR3 sequence reads: CASSVGAGVSYEQYF. CDR3 in DNA: TGTGCCAGCAGCGTAGGAGCGGGAGTCTCCTACGAGCAGTACTTC.

J is TRBJ1-3 and V is TRBV30, with TRBD1 matching over 7 bases. The CDR3 has 14 amino acids. V shed 1 base and J 4 bases; nucleotides not matched to a gene: 4. CDR1 GTSNPN and CDR2 SVGIG come from the germline V gene (reference sequence). CDR3 sequence (DNA): TGTGCCTGGAGTGAGACAGGGTTGGGAAACACCATATATTTT. This translates into CAWSETGLGNTIYF.

The chain's CDR3 is CATSGATGTYNEQFF. The DNA of the CDR3 is TGTGCCACCAGTGGCGCCACCGGGACCTACAATGAGCAGTTCTTC. This rearrangement joins TRBV24-1 to TRBJ2-1; tentative D call: TRBD2 (5 bases). The CDR3 sequence is 15 residues long. The germline gives CDR1 KGHDR, CDR2 SFDVKD. V dropped 5 bases and J dropped 2 bases, with 12 bases sitting between them.

The chain links TRBV19 to TRBJ2-1, with D hard to call. The V end was cut by 3 bases, the J end by 0 bases, with 12 bases between. Germline assignment: CDR1 LNHDA and CDR2 SQIVND (reference sequence). The CDR3 is 16 residues long. The CDR3 sequence is CASSIVGLSSYNEQFF. DNA of the CDR3: TGTGCCAGTAGTATTGTGGGCCTCAGCTCCTACAATGAGCAGTTCTTC. Full variable domain (outside the CDR3, taken from reference TRBV19 and TRBJ2-1): DGGITQSPKYLFRKEGQNVTLSCEQNLNHDAMYWYRQDPGQGLRLIYYSQIVNDFQKGDIAEGYSVSREKKESFPLTVTSAQKNPTAFYLCASSIVGLSSYNEQFFGPGTRLTVL.

V is TRBV24-1 and J is TRBJ2-3; TRBD2 matches at 15 bases. The CDR3 has 17 amino acids. CDR1 is KGHDR, CDR2 SFDVKD, per germline. V lost 7 bases to trimming and J lost 6 bases; unmatched junction nucleotides: 10. CDR3 bases: TGTGCCACCAGGGGACTAGCGGGGGGCCTCCTTGGGGATACGCAGTATTTT. Protein sequence: CATRGLAGGLLGDTQYF.

The chain uses TRBV11-2 and TRBJ2-1; 7 nucleotides align to TRBD1. Germline V gene lookup returns CDR1 SGHAT and CDR2 FQNNGV. This CDR3 comprises 14 residues. The V gene end was trimmed by 3 bases and the J gene end by 6 bases; junction bases not matched to a gene: 5. CDR3 loop: CASSFVPGGNEQFF. The DNA for the CDR3 is TGTGCCAGCAGCTTCGTCCCAGGGGGCAATGAGCAGTTCTTC.

This chain uses TRBV27 with TRBJ2-5; the D is unclear. The CDR3 consists of 14 residues. CDR1 MNHEY and CDR2 SMNVEV come from the germline V gene (reference sequence). V was cut by 4 bases and J by 5 bases, with 14 bases left in between. For the CDR3, the DNA is TGTGCCAGCAGTTCGGTTTCGCTTTTTGAGACCCAGTACTTC. It is translated as CASSSVSLFETQYF.

This clone was detected once. The V call is TRBV29-1, the J call TRBJ2-5; 10 nucleotides align to TRBD1. Germline trimming cut 7 bases from V and 4 bases from J; bases unmatched to any gene: 6. The CDR3 is made up of 13 amino acids. CDR1 and CDR2 from the germline V gene are SQVTM and ANQGSEA. CDR3 sequence (DNA): TGCAGCGGCAGACAGGGGGCCGGAGAGACCCAGTACTTC. Its protein product is CSGRQGAGETQYF.

The rearrangement joins TRBV6-5 to TRBJ1-4; D unclear. Trimming shortened V by 5 bases and J by 8 bases, and 9 bases separated the two germline ends. This CDR3 region has 12 residues. Germline lookup yields CDR1 MNHEY and CDR2 SVGAGI. In DNA form, the CDR3 reads TGTGCCAGCAGTAGCCCGGGGGAAAAACTGTTTTTT. Its protein is CASSSPGEKLFF.

The chain carries TRBV5-8 and TRBJ1-6; D gene ambiguous. Germline V lookup: CDR1 SGHTS, CDR2 YDEGEE. Trimming stripped 0 bases from V and 0 bases from J, with 7 bases between. This CDR3 is 16 amino acids long. CDR3 residues: CASSLGSSSYNSPLHF. DNA for the CDR3: TGTGCCAGCAGCTTGGGTTCCTCCTCCTATAATTCACCCCTCCACTTT.

The rearrangement links TRBV19 to TRBJ2-1, with TRBD2 matching over 8 bases. Germline V gives CDR1 LNHDA, CDR2 SQIVND (reference sequence). V lost 3 bases to trimming and J lost 7 bases; unmatched junction nucleotides: 5. The CDR3 contains 14 residues. In DNA, the CDR3 is TGTGCCAGTAGTATTCGGGGGGGTGGGAATGAGCAGTTCTTC. Residues: CASSIRGGGNEQFF.

The chain is built from TRBV6-5 and TRBJ1-3; a weak D match, TRBD1 (5 bases). Trimming removed 6 bases at V and 0 bases at J, with 12 bases between. The CDR3 extends over 15 amino acids. CDR1 MNHEY and CDR2 SVGAGI come from the germline V gene. CDR3 sequence (DNA): TGTGCCAGCAGGGGGCAGGCCAGCTCTGGAAACACCATATATTTT. Protein sequence: CASRGQASSGNTIYF.

The chain employs TRBV7-9 and TRBJ2-2, with D possibly being TRBD1 (5 bases). Germline CDR1 is SEHNR and CDR2 is FQNEAQ (reference sequence). V was cut by 6 bases and J by 4 bases, with 12 bases left in between. The CDR3 consists of 14 residues. CDR3 amino acids: CASRGQGFTGELFF. The CDR3 bases are TGTGCCAGCAGGGGGCAGGGCTTCACCGGGGAGCTGTTTTTT.

V usage is TRBV6-1 and J usage is TRBJ1-2; possibly TRBD1 for D (5 bases). This CDR3 is 13 amino acids long. Trimming removed 3 bases from V and 7 bases from J, with 12 bases in between. Looked up from germline, CDR1 is MNHNS and CDR2 is SASEGT. In nucleotides, the CDR3 is TGTGCCAGCAGTGATGACAGATCTATTGGCTACACCTTC. Protein: CASSDDRSIGYTF.

For this clone: This sample includes further DNA sequences coding for the same CDR3. The rearrangement joins TRBV19 to TRBJ2-1; tentative D call: TRBD2 (6 bases). Germline V gene sequence: CDR1 LNHDA, CDR2 SQIVND (reference sequence). The length of the CDR3 is 12 residues. V was cut by 2 bases and J by 7 bases, with 6 bases left in between. The CDR3 sequence is CASSIRGNEQFF. In nucleotides, the CDR3 is TGTGCCAGTAGTATACGGGGGAATGAGCAGTTCTTC.

The chain uses TRBV5-6 and TRBJ2-3, with D possibly being TRBD2 (5 bases). This CDR3 is built from 14 residues. Germline V gene sequence: CDR1 SGHDT, CDR2 YYEEEE. V was pared by 7 bases and J by 4 bases, with 16 bases between. The CDR3 loop reads CASSLGGFSDTQYF. DNA for the CDR3: TGTGCCAGCTCCTTAGGAGGATTCTCAGATACGCAGTATTTT.

V gene TRBV2 combines with J gene TRBJ2-5; D possibly corresponds to TRBD2 (6 bases). The CDR3 totals 15 residues. Germline CDR1 and CDR2: SNHLY and FYNNEI. Trimming shortened V by 6 bases and J by 1 base, and 15 bases separated the two germline ends. The CDR3 sequence: CASSRRTNSQETQYF. CDR3 DNA: TGTGCCAGCAGCCGCCGGACTAACTCCCAAGAGACCCAGTACTTC.